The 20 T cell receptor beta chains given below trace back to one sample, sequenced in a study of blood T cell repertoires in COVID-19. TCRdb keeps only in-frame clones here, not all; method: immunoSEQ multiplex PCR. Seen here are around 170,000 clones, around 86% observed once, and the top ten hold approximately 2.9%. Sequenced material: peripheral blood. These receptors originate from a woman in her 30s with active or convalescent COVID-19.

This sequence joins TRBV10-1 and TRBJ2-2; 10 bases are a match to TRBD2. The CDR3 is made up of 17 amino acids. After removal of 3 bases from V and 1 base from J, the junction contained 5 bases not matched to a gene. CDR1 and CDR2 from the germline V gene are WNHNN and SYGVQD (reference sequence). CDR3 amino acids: CASSDPSGSMNTGELFF. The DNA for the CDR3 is TGCGCCAGCAGTGATCCTAGCGGGAGCATGAACACCGGGGAGCTGTTTTTT.

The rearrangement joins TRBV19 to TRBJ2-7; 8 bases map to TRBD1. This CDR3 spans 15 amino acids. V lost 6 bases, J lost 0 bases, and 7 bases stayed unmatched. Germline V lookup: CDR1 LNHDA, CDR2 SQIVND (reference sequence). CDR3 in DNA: TGTGCCAGTAGCCAGGGGGCCTATCCCTCCTACGAGCAGTACTTC. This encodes CASSQGAYPSYEQYF. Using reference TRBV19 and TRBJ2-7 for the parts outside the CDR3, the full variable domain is DGGITQSPKYLFRKEGQNVTLSCEQNLNHDAMYWYRQDPGQGLRLIYYSQIVNDFQKGDIAEGYSVSREKKESFPLTVTSAQKNPTAFYLCASSQGAYPSYEQYFGPGTRLTVT.

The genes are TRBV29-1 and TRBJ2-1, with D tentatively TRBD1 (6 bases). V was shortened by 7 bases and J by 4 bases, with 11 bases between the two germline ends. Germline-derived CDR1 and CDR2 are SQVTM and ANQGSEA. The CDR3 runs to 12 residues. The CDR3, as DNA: TGCAGCGCATACAGGGAATACAATGAGCAGTTCTTC. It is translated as CSAYREYNEQFF.

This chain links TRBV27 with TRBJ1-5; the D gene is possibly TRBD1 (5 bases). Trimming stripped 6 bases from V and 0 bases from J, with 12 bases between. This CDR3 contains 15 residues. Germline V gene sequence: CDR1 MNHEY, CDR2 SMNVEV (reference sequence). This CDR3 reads CASSLGGVSNQPQHF. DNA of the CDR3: TGTGCCAGCAGCCTGGGGGGGGTTAGCAATCAGCCCCAGCATTTT.

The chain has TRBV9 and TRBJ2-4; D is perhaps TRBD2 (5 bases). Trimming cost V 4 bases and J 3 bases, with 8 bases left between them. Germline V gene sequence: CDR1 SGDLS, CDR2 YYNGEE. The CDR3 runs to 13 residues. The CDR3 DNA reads TGTGCCAGCAGCCCGGGGAACAAAAACATTCAGTACTTC. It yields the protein CASSPGNKNIQYF.

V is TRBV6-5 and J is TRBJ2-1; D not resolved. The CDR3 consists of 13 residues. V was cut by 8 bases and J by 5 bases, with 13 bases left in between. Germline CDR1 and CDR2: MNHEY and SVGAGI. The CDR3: CASEALLHNEQFF. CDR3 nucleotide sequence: TGTGCCAGCGAAGCGCTGCTGCACAATGAGCAGTTCTTC.

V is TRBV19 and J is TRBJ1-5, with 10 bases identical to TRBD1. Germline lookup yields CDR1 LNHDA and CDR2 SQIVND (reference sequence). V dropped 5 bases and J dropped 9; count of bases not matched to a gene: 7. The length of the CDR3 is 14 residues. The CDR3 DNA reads TGTGCCAGTAGTCACGGACAGGGGGAGGTGCCCCAGCATTTT. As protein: CASSHGQGEVPQHF.

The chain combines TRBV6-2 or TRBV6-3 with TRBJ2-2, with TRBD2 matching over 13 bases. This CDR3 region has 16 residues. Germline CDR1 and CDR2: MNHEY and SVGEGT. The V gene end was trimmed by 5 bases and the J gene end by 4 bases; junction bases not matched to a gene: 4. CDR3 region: CASSRGTSGTTGELFF. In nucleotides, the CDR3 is TGTGCCAGCAGTAGGGGGACTAGCGGGACCACCGGGGAGCTGTTTTTT.

CDR3 sequence (DNA): TGTGCCAGCAGTAAAATCCTAGACACTGAAGCTTTCTTT. Translating it yields CASSKILDTEAFF. This sequence joins TRBV6-6 and TRBJ1-1; D is ambiguous. Germline CDR1 reads MNHNY; CDR2 reads SVGAGI (reference sequence). V lost 5 bases and J lost 3, with 10 bases in between. CDR3 length equals 13 residues.

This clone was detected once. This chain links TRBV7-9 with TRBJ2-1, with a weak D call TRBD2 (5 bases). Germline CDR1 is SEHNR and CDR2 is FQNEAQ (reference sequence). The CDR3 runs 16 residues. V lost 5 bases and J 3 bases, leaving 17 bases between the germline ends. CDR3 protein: CASSHTGLTLYNEQFF. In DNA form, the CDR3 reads TGTGCCAGCAGCCACACCGGACTGACACTCTACAATGAGCAGTTCTTC.

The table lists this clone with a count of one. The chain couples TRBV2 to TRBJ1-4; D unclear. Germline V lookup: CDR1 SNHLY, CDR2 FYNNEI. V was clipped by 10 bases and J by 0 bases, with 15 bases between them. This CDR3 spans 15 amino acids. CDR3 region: CATTPMRTTNEKLFF. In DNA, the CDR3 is TGTGCCACCACCCCGATGAGAACAACTAATGAAAAACTGTTTTTT.

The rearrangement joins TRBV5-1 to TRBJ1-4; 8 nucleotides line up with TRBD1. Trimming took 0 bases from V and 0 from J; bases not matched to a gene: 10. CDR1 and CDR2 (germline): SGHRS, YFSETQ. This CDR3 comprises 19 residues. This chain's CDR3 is CASSLDSRQGKTTNEKLFF. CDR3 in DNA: TGCGCCAGCAGCTTGGACTCGCGACAGGGGAAGACAACTAATGAAAAACTGTTTTTT. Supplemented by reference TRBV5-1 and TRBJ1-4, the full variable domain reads KAGVTQTPRYLIKTRGQQVTLSCSPISGHRSVSWYQQTPGQGLQFLFEYFSETQRNKGNFPGRFSGRQFSNSRSEMNVSTLELGDSALYLCASSLDSRQGKTTNEKLFFGSGTQLSVL.

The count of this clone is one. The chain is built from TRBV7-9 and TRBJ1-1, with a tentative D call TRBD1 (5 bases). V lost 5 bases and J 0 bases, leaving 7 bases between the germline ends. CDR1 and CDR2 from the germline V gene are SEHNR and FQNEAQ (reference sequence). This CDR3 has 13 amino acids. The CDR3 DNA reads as TGTGCCAGCAGCCGGGGGGTGAACACTGAAGCTTTCTTT. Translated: CASSRGVNTEAFF.

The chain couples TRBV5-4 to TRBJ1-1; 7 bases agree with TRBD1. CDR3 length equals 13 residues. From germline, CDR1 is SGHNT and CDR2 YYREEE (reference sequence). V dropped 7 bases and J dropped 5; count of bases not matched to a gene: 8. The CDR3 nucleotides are TGTGCCAGCGGAACAGGGGTGGTGACTGAAGCTTTCTTT. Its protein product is CASGTGVVTEAFF.

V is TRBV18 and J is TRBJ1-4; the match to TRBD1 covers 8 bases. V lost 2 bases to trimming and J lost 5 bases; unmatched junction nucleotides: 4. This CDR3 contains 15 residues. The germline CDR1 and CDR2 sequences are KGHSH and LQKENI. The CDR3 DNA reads TGTGCCAGCTCACCAAGGGACAGGCTCAATGAAAAACTGTTTTTT. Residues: CASSPRDRLNEKLFF.

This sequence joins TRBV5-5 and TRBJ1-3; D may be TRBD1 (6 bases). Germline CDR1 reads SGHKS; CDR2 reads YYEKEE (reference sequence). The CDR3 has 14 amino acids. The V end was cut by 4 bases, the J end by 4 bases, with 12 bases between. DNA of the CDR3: TGTGCCAGCAGCCCGGGCGACAGGGGAAACACCATATATTTT. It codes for CASSPGDRGNTIYF.

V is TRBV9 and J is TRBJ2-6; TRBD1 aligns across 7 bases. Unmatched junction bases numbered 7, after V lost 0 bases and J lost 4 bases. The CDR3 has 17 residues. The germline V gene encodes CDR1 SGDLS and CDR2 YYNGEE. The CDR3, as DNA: TGTGCCAGCAGCGTAGTTCGAGGGACAGCCGGGGCCAACGTCCTGACTTTC. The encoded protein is CASSVVRGTAGANVLTF.

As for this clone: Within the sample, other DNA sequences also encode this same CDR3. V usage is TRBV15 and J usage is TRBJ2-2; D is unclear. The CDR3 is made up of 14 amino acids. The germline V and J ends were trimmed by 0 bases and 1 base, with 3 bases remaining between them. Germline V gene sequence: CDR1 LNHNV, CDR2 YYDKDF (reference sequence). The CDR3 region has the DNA TGTGCCACCAGCAGAGACCAGAACACCGGGGAGCTGTTTTTT. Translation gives CATSRDQNTGELFF.

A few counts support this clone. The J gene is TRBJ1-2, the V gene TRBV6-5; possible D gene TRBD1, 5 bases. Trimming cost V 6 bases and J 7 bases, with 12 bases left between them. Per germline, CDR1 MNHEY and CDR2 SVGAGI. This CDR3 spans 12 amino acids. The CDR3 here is CASSDSSLGYTF. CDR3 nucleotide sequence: TGTGCCAGCAGCGACAGCTCCCTTGGCTACACCTTC.

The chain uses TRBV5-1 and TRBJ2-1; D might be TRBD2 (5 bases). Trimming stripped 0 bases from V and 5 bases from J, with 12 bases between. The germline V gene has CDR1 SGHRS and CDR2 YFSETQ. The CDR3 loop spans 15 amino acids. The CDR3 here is CASSLEGSSDNEQFF. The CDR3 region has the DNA TGCGCCAGCAGCTTGGAAGGGAGTTCGGACAATGAGCAGTTCTTC.